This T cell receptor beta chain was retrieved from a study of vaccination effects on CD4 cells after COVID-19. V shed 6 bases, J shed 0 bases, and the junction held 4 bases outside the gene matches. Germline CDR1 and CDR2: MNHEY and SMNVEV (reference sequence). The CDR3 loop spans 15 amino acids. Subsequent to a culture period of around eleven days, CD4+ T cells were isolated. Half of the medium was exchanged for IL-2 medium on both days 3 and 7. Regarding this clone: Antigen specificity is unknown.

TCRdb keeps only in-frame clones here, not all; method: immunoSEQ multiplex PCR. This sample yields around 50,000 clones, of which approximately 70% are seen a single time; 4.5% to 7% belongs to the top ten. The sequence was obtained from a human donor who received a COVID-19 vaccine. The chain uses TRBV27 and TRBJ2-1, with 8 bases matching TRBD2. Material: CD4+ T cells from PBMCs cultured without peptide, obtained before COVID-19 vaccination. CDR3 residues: CASRLLAASYNEQFF. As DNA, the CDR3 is TGTGCCAGCAGGCTACTAGCGGCCTCCTACAATGAGCAGTTCTTC.